These 5 T cell receptor beta chains share one sample of origin, sequenced in a study of OX40 agonist ivuxolimab in advanced cancers. Method: immunoSEQ multiplex PCR; TCRdb's copy keeps in-frame clones and lacks some. This table holds 60,000 to 70,000 clones, roughly 87% found once. Sequences were derived from CD4+ or CD8+ T cells sorted from blood, sampled in a trial of the OX40 agonist ivuxolimab. The receptors were sampled from an adult with an advanced solid tumor such as melanoma, head and neck, liver or kidney cancer.

This chain uses TRBV6-4 with TRBJ2-1; 10 bases are a match to TRBD1. Germline lookup yields CDR1 MRHNA and CDR2 SNTAGT. The CDR3 runs 18 residues. V lost 0 bases to trimming and J lost 6 bases; unmatched junction nucleotides: 11. The CDR3 loop reads CASSDSGVGTGVGNEQFF. The CDR3 DNA is TGTGCCAGCAGTGACTCAGGGGTCGGGACAGGGGTCGGCAATGAGCAGTTCTTC.

The chain links TRBV7-6 to TRBJ1-2, with 7 positions matching TRBD1. The junction had 10 bases not matched to a gene; V was cut back by 0 bases and J by 6 bases. Germline V gene sequence: CDR1 SGHVS, CDR2 FNYEAQ. This CDR3 comprises 16 residues. CDR3 in amino acids: CASSLASDRSIDGYTF. CDR3 sequence (DNA): TGTGCCAGCAGCTTAGCCTCGGACAGGTCGATCGATGGCTACACCTTC.

The chain uses TRBV19 and TRBJ1-1; the D is unclear. The CDR3 consists of 13 residues. Trimming cost V 7 bases and J 4 bases, with 13 bases left between them. Germline lookup yields CDR1 LNHDA and CDR2 SQIVND (reference sequence). The CDR3 DNA reads TGTGCCAGTAAGGAAGGGTGGGGCACTGAAGCTTTCTTT. Translated: CASKEGWGTEAFF.

The V gene is TRBV7-2, the J gene TRBJ2-3; D uncertain. V was clipped by 4 bases and J by 3 bases, with 5 bases between them. The CDR3 is 12 residues long. Germline values: CDR1 SGHTA, CDR2 FQGNSA. CDR3 sequence (DNA): TGTGCCAGCAGCTGGCCGACAGATACGCAGTATTTT. Amino acid sequence: CASSWPTDTQYF.

The rearrangement uses TRBV29-1 and TRBJ1-4; D might be TRBD1 (5 bases). The CDR3 length is 15 residues. V was trimmed by 8 bases and J by 4 bases, leaving 20 bases between them. Germline values: CDR1 SQVTM, CDR2 ANQGSEA. CDR3 nucleotides: TGCAGCTTCCTTCAGGCGGGGCCCGTTAATGAAAAACTGTTTTTT. Translating gives CSFLQAGPVNEKLFF.